This T cell receptor (beta chain) emerged from a study of CD8 T cells in ankylosing spondylitis. The germline V gene has CDR1 SGHRS and CDR2 YFSETQ. V was trimmed by 5 bases and J by 2 bases, leaving 12 bases between them. The CDR3 contains 14 residues. This clonotype appeared many times. TCRdb redid the calling of the 5' RACE reads with MiXCR, one entry per CDR3 protein. Of 240,000 or so distinct CDR3 sequences detected, 8% to 9.5% appear once; the ten largest clones hold under 7.5%. Material: blood, either unsorted or a sorted T cell fraction (not recorded which). The clonotype comes from a male donor with ankylosing spondylitis or in good health (not recorded which). V is TRBV5-1 and J is TRBJ2-3; no definite D call. CDR3 sequence reads: CASSVIPVTDTQYF. CDR3 sequence (DNA): TGCGCCAGCAGTGTGATTCCTGTCACAGATACGCAGTATTTT.